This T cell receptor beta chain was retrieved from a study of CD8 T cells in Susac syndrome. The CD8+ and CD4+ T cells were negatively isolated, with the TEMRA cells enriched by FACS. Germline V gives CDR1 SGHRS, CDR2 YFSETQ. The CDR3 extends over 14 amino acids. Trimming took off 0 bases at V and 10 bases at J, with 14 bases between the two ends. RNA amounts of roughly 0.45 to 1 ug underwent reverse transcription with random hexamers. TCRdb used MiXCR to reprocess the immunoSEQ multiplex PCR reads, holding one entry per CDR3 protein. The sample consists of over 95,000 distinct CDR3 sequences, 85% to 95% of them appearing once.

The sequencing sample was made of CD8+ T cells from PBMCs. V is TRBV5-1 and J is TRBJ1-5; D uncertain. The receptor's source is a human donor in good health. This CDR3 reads CASSLGELISPQHF. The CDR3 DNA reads TGCGCCAGCAGCTTGGGGGAGCTCATCAGCCCCCAGCATTTT. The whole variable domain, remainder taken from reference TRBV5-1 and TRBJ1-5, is KAGVTQTPRYLIKTRGQQVTLSCSPISGHRSVSWYQQTPGQGLQFLFEYFSETQRNKGNFPGRFSGRQFSNSRSEMNVSTLELGDSALYLCASSLGELISPQHFGDGTRLSIL.